Listed below are T cell receptor beta chains from one sample, sequenced in a study of regulatory T cells in long-lasting Graves disease. TCRdb itself ran the multiplex PCR reads through MiXCR, one entry per CDR3 protein. This table holds fewer than 600,000 distinct CDR3 sequences, about 20% found once. The source was peripheral blood mononuclear cells (PBMCs), collected when the disease was refractory, from a patient treated with antithyroid drugs. These receptor sequences come from a female donor with Graves disease. Both conserved end residues are part of each CDR3. A D gene is named only where the DNA matches it firmly. Where a row states a size, it is once, few, many or the class of an expanded clone; other rows omit it.

J	V	D	size	CDR3	DNA
TRBJ2-2	TRBV28	NA	NA	CASLDTGELFF	TGTGCCAGCCTGGACACCGGGGAGCTGTTTTTT
TRBJ2-5	TRBV18	TRBD2	NA	CASCRGESETQYF	TGTGCCAGCTGCCGGGGGGAATCAGAGACCCAGTACTTC
TRBJ2-7	TRBV10-3	TRBD1	many	CAIRRQGEGYEQYF	TGTGCCATCAGGAGACAGGGGGAGGGCTACGAGCAGTACTTC
TRBJ2-2	TRBV20-1	NA	few	CSVTGRGSTGELFF	TGCAGTGTTACGGGCAGGGGCTCCACCGGGGAGCTGTTTTTT
TRBJ2-6	TRBV20-1	NA	NA	CSARSWVNSGANVLTF	TGCAGTGCTAGAAGTTGGGTGAACTCTGGGGCCAACGTCCTGACTTTC
TRBJ2-7	TRBV19	TRBD2	few	CASRNSGRAGYEQYF	TGTGCCAGTAGGAATAGCGGGAGGGCCGGTTACGAGCAGTACTTC
TRBJ1-1	TRBV28	NA	many	CASRFRLAEAFF	TGTGCCAGCAGGTTCAGGCTCGCTGAAGCTTTCTTT
TRBJ1-6	TRBV20-1	TRBD1	many	CSARPLDRVNSPLHF	TGCAGTGCACGGCCCTTGGACAGGGTTAATTCACCCCTCCACTTT
TRBJ2-7	TRBV28	NA	many	CASSSIPGLRTYEQYF	TGTGCCAGCAGTTCTATACCGGGACTCCGAACCTACGAGCAGTACTTC
TRBJ2-7	TRBV9	NA	NA	CASSVGASPPSYEQYF	TGTGCCAGCAGCGTAGGGGCTAGCCCTCCATCCTACGAGCAGTACTTC
TRBJ2-3	TRBV28	NA	NA	CASSLLGGPDTQYF	TGTGCCAGCAGCCTCCTGGGGGGCCCAGATACGCAGTATTTT
TRBJ2-2	TRBV24-1	TRBD2	few	CATSETRLAGEKVGELFF	TGTGCCACCAGTGAAACGAGGCTAGCGGGGGAGAAAGTCGGGGAGCTGTTTTTT
TRBJ2-2	TRBV2	TRBD1	NA	CAGSVGTGGVTGELFF	TGTGCCGGCAGTGTCGGGACAGGGGGCGTCACCGGGGAGCTGTTTTTT
TRBJ1-1	TRBV7-2	NA	few	CASSVGPDTEAFF	TGTGCCAGCAGCGTAGGACCGGATACTGAAGCTTTCTTT
TRBJ1-5	TRBV7-2	NA	NA	CASSPSSGGNQPHHF	TGTGCCAGCAGCCCCAGCTCCGGGGGCAATCAGCCCCACCATTTT
TRBJ1-1	TRBV6-2/TRBV6-3	TRBD1	many	CASSYQGAETEAFF	TGTGCCAGCAGTTACCAGGGGGCGGAAACTGAAGCTTTCTTT
TRBJ1-2	TRBV6-1	TRBD1	many	CASSTDREGNYGYTF	TGTGCCAGCAGTACTGACAGGGAGGGTAACTATGGCTACACCTTC
TRBJ1-4	TRBV29-1	NA	few	CSVVRQVGEKLFF	TGCAGCGTTGTTAGGCAGGTCGGGGAAAAACTGTTTTTT
TRBJ2-7	TRBV20-1	TRBD2	NA	CSAREYGGAKRGEQYF	TGCAGTGCTAGAGAGTACGGGGGGGCCAAGCGTGGCGAGCAGTACTTC
TRBJ2-5	TRBV29-1	NA	many	CSVEGETGWGETQYF	TGCAGCGTTGAAGGGGAGACAGGCTGGGGAGAGACCCAGTACTTC
TRBJ2-7	TRBV7-2	TRBD2	NA	CASSPGGDPTYEQYF	TGTGCCAGCAGCCCCGGGGGGGATCCCACCTACGAGCAGTACTTC
TRBJ1-1	TRBV10-1	NA	many	CATPFTGRTEAFF	TGCGCCACCCCGTTTACAGGGAGGACTGAAGCTTTCTTT
TRBJ2-7	TRBV6-1	TRBD1	many	CASGDRGYYEQYF	TGTGCCAGCGGCGACAGGGGTTACTACGAGCAGTACTTC
TRBJ2-2	TRBV7-3	NA	NA	CASSLGGAGTGELFF	TGTGCCAGCAGCTTAGGGGGGGCCGGCACCGGGGAGCTGTTTTTT
TRBJ1-1	TRBV20-1	NA	many	CSARVGGSYMNTEAFF	TGCAGTGCTAGAGTAGGGGGGAGTTACATGAACACTGAAGCTTTCTTT
TRBJ2-1	TRBV2	TRBD2	few	CAIGGLAGPYNEQFF	TGTGCCATCGGAGGACTAGCGGGACCCTACAATGAGCAGTTCTTC
TRBJ1-6	TRBV28	NA	many	CASSLALALHF	TGTGCCAGCAGTTTAGCTCTTGCCCTCCACTTT
TRBJ1-2	TRBV30	NA	NA	CAWSVVGFGGYTF	TGTGCCTGGAGTGTAGTGGGGTTCGGTGGCTACACCTTC
TRBJ1-4	TRBV3-1	NA	NA	CASSRAGSNEKLFF	TGTGCCAGCAGCCGAGCAGGGTCTAATGAAAAACTGTTTTTT
TRBJ1-6	TRBV20-1	TRBD1	many	CSARGTGRRFDNSPLHF	TGCAGTGCTCGAGGGACAGGGAGACGCTTCGATAATTCACCCCTCCACTTT
TRBJ2-2	TRBV24-1	NA	NA	CATSDWSVNTGELFF	TGTGCCACCAGTGATTGGTCAGTGAACACCGGGGAGCTGTTTTTT
TRBJ2-2	TRBV11-2	NA	many	CASRLGGNTGELFF	TGTGCCAGCAGGTTAGGAGGGAACACCGGGGAGCTGTTTTTT
TRBJ1-5	TRBV27	NA	many	CASSLSQGSNQPQHF	TGTGCCAGCAGTTTATCGCAGGGTAGCAATCAGCCCCAGCATTTT
TRBJ2-6	TRBV2	NA	many	CASIRSISGANVLTF	TGTGCCAGCATAAGGTCGATTTCTGGGGCCAACGTCCTGACTTTC
TRBJ2-7	TRBV7-2	TRBD1	few	CASSSDRVGYEQYF	TGTGCCAGCAGCTCCGACAGGGTAGGGTACGAGCAGTACTTC
TRBJ2-1	TRBV15	TRBD2	few	CATSRKRLAANEQFF	TGTGCCACCAGCCGCAAGCGACTAGCGGCAAATGAGCAGTTCTTC
TRBJ1-6	TRBV11-2	TRBD1	many	CASSLNQGGSPLHF	TGTGCCAGCAGCTTAAATCAGGGGGGATCACCCCTCCACTTT
TRBJ1-1	TRBV6-4	TRBD1	few	CASRLGDRGRGNTEAFF	TGTGCCAGCAGACTGGGGGACAGGGGGCGAGGGAACACTGAAGCTTTCTTT
TRBJ1-2	TRBV28	TRBD1	many	CATPDRDYGYTF	TGTGCCACCCCCGACAGGGACTATGGCTACACCTTC
TRBJ2-5	TRBV6-1	NA	many	CASREQGEETQYF	TGTGCCAGCAGGGAACAGGGTGAAGAGACCCAGTACTTC
TRBJ1-2	TRBV28	NA	many	CASRGDPYGYTF	TGTGCCAGTCGGGGCGACCCATATGGCTACACCTTC
TRBJ2-1	TRBV11-3	TRBD1	NA	CASSPRQGYEQFF	TGTGCCAGCAGCCCGCGACAGGGCTATGAGCAGTTCTTC
TRBJ1-3	TRBV30	NA	NA	CASTARNSGNTIYF	TGTGCCTCGACGGCCCGTAACTCTGGAAACACCATATATTTT
TRBJ1-1	TRBV5-1	NA	few	CASSPGTGEAFF	TGCGCCAGCAGCCCCGGGACCGGGGAAGCTTTCTTT
TRBJ2-5	TRBV6-1	TRBD2	few	CATGGGRNQETQYF	TGTGCCACGGGGGGGGGGAGAAACCAAGAGACCCAGTACTTC
TRBJ1-1	TRBV19	NA	NA	CASSIDSSTEAFF	TGTGCCAGTAGTATAGATTCTAGCACTGAAGCTTTCTTT
TRBJ2-5	TRBV5-1	NA	NA	CASSLWGVGLETQYF	TGCGCCAGCAGCCTCTGGGGGGTCGGGCTGGAGACCCAGTACTTC
TRBJ1-2	TRBV6-1	TRBD1	few	CASRPPGTADGYTF	TGTGCCAGCAGACCACCCGGGACAGCCGACGGCTACACCTTC
TRBJ2-2	TRBV5-1	NA	NA	CASSLDVNTGELFF	TGCGCCAGCAGCTTGGATGTGAACACCGGGGAGCTGTTTTTT
TRBJ2-7	TRBV30	NA	NA	CAWDRSYEQYF	TGTGCCTGGGACCGCTCCTACGAGCAGTACTTC
TRBJ1-1	TRBV30	TRBD1	NA	CAWSVRGGMNTEAFF	TGTGCCTGGAGTGTACGAGGGGGCATGAACACTGAAGCTTTCTTT
TRBJ2-5	TRBV7-9	NA	NA	CAEGALVGQETQYF	TGTGCCGAAGGGGCGCTGGTAGGCCAAGAGACCCAGTACTTC
TRBJ2-2	TRBV19	TRBD1	NA	CASSTRTGRTGELFF	TGTGCCAGTAGTACCCGGACAGGGAGAACCGGGGAGCTGTTTTTT
TRBJ2-7	TRBV9	NA	NA	CASSPWLQQYF	TGTGCCAGCAGCCCCTGGTTACAGCAGTACTTC
TRBJ2-7	TRBV27	NA	NA	CASSFETPRTTYEQYF	TGTGCCAGCAGTTTCGAGACTCCCCGGACTACCTACGAGCAGTACTTC
TRBJ2-7	TRBV27	NA	few	CASRQTSYPGAGYEQYF	TGTGCCAGCAGACAAACCTCCTACCCGGGAGCCGGTTACGAGCAGTACTTC
TRBJ1-2	TRBV7-3	NA	NA	CASSPGNRAGGYTF	TGTGCCAGCAGCCCCGGGAACAGGGCCGGCGGCTACACCTTC
TRBJ1-3	TRBV4-1	NA	NA	CASSQGGSQGLPGNTIYF	TGCGCCAGCAGCCAAGGTGGTTCTCAGGGTCTCCCTGGAAACACCATATATTTT
TRBJ2-7	TRBV18	TRBD1	NA	CASSLGQYFYEQYF	TGTGCCAGCTCGCTGGGACAGTACTTCTACGAGCAGTACTTC